A selection of T cell receptor beta chains follows, all from one sample in a study of blood T cells in healthy people across ages. TCRdb ran MiXCR on the 5' RACE reads and lists one entry per CDR3 protein. The sample includes about 970,000 distinct CDR3 sequences, roughly 51% seen only once; the top ten take about 21%. The sequenced material came from blood. Receptors were obtained from a woman aged 55-69 years in good health. CDR3s include the opening cysteine and the closing phenylalanine or tryptophan. The D gene is left open where the match is weak. Not every row has a clone size; where given, it reads once, few, many or a size class.

d_call clone_size j_call v_call cdr3_aa cdr3_nt
NA NA TRBJ2-7 TRBV7-2 CASSLVRGLGRIYEQYF TGTGCCAGCAGCTTAGTTCGTGGGCTTGGCAGGATATACGAGCAGTACTTC
NA NA TRBJ2-7 TRBV7-2 CASSLAVGESYEQYF TGTGCCAGCAGCTTAGCAGTTGGCGAGTCCTACGAGCAGTACTTC
NA NA TRBJ2-6 TRBV28 CASSPVVDTGANVLTF TGTGCCAGCAGTCCCGTGGTGGATACTGGGGCCAACGTCCTGACTTTC
NA NA TRBJ2-4 TRBV20-1 CSANRVGAKNIQYF TGCAGTGCGAACAGGGTCGGGGCCAAAAACATTCAGTACTTC
NA once TRBJ1-4 TRBV7-2 CASTQKEKLFF TGTGCCAGCACCCAGAAGGAAAAACTGTTTTTT
NA NA TRBJ2-7 TRBV21-1 CASRLAGVTEQYF TGTGCCAGCCGCTTAGCAGGGGTAACCGAGCAGTACTTC
NA NA TRBJ2-3 TRBV7-7 CASSLEGRGTDTQYF TGTGCCAGCAGCTTAGAGGGCAGGGGCACAGATACGCAGTATTTT
NA few TRBJ2-7 TRBV5-1 CASSLGRQTYEQYF TGCGCCAGCAGCTTGGGCCGACAGACCTACGAGCAGTACTTC
TRBD2 NA TRBJ2-1 TRBV7-2 CASSFWTSGTHEQFF TGTGCCAGCAGCTTTTGGACTAGCGGGACGCATGAGCAGTTCTTC
TRBD1 NA TRBJ2-3 TRBV5-6 CASSSSTGYLYTQYF TGTGCCAGCAGCTCGTCGACAGGGTATTTGTACACGCAGTATTTT
TRBD2 NA TRBJ2-1 TRBV20-1 CSAGTSDNEQFF TGCAGTGCTGGGACTAGCGACAATGAGCAGTTCTTC
NA NA TRBJ2-5 TRBV7-2 CASSYRFGFETQYF TGTGCCAGCAGCTACAGATTTGGCTTTGAGACCCAGTACTTC
NA NA TRBJ2-2 TRBV12-3/TRBV12-4 CATREGGFSGELFF TGTGCCACCAGAGAGGGAGGATTTTCCGGGGAGCTGTTTTTT
NA few TRBJ2-1 TRBV29-1 CSVSGAATYNEQFF TGCAGCGTGTCAGGGGCGGCAACCTACAATGAGCAGTTCTTC